The rows below give T cell receptor beta chains drawn from one sample of a study of blood T cell repertoires in COVID-19. The repertoire was sequenced with immunoSEQ multiplex PCR; TCRdb's copy has only in-frame clones and lacks some. The sample has tens of thousands of clones; around 84% are singletons. The sample taken for sequencing was peripheral blood. The receptors derive from a man aged 50 to 60 with active COVID-19. Both conserved end residues are part of each CDR3. A D gene is named only where the DNA matches it firmly. Only part of the rows carry a size: once, few, many, or a class if the clone is expanded.

>TRBV5-1|15|TRBD2|TRBJ2-5|.
CASSLEGSGEETQYF
TGCGCCAGCAGCTTGGAAGGTAGCGGGGAAGAGACCCAGTACTTC
>TRBV2|14|.|TRBJ2-3|once
CASSEWLPTDTQYF
TGTGCCAGCAGTGAGTGGCTCCCCACAGATACGCAGTATTTT
>TRBV12-3/TRBV12-4|12|TRBD2|TRBJ2-1|.
CASGDGLVDPFF
TGTGCCAGCGGCGACGGACTAGTGGATCCGTTCTTC
>TRBV27|12|.|TRBJ2-1|few
CATMRVGNEQFF
TGTGCCACCATGAGGGTCGGCAATGAGCAGTTCTTC
>TRBV5-1|17|TRBD2|TRBJ2-1|.
CASSWTSGRAAVHEQFF
TGCGCCAGCAGCTGGACTAGCGGGAGGGCTGCGGTCCATGAGCAGTTCTTC
>TRBV5-6|15|.|TRBJ2-1|.
CASSLLGQLNNEQFF
TGTGCCAGCAGCTTGTTGGGCCAACTTAACAATGAGCAGTTCTTC
>TRBV9|15|TRBD1|TRBJ1-3|.
CASSVNRGSGNTIYF
TGTGCCAGCAGCGTTAACAGGGGTTCGGGAAACACCATATATTTT
>TRBV24-1|17|.|TRBJ2-6|.
CATSERTALSGANVLTF
TGTGCCACCAGTGAACGAACAGCCCTCTCTGGGGCCAACGTCCTGACTTTC
>TRBV5-1|15|TRBD2|TRBJ2-1|.
CASSFIAGENNEQFF
TGCGCCAGCAGCTTCATAGCGGGGGAGAACAATGAGCAGTTCTTC
>TRBV19|13|.|TRBJ1-2|.
CASSIAEGDGYTF
TGTGCCAGTAGTATAGCGGAAGGGGATGGCTACACCTTC
>TRBV6-6|15|.|TRBJ1-1|once
CASSYGAGGGTEAFF
TGTGCCAGCAGTTACGGTGCAGGCGGGGGCACTGAAGCTTTCTTT
>TRBV30|17|TRBD2|TRBJ2-1|.
CAWRDWREGLRNNEQFF
TGTGCCTGGAGGGACTGGCGGGAGGGCCTAAGGAACAATGAGCAGTTCTTC
>TRBV7-2|13|TRBD1|TRBJ2-2|.
CASSTGGIEELFF
TGTGCCAGCAGTACAGGGGGCATAGAGGAGCTGTTTTTT
>TRBV10-3|13|.|TRBJ2-5|.
CAISESPGETQYF
TGTGCCATCAGTGAGTCGCCGGGGGAGACCCAGTACTTC
>TRBV7-3|15|.|TRBJ1-2|.
CASSLTEGSNYGYTF
TGTGCCAGCAGCTTAACCGAGGGAAGTAACTATGGCTACACCTTC
>TRBV19|14|.|TRBJ1-5|few
CASSIIAGTQPQHF
TGTGCCAGTAGTATTATCGCAGGTACTCAGCCCCAGCATTTT
>TRBV2|15|TRBD1|TRBJ1-4|.
CASSSRGDRGEKLFF
TGTGCCAGCAGTTCCAGGGGGGACAGGGGTGAAAAACTGTTTTTT
>TRBV27|14|.|TRBJ1-6|.
CASTPTGYNSPLHF
TGTGCCAGCACCCCGACAGGTTATAATTCACCCCTCCACTTT
>TRBV5-4|17|.|TRBJ1-6|.
CASSPGLWMRNNSPLHF
TGTGCCAGCAGCCCGGGTTTATGGATGAGGAATAATTCACCCCTCCACTTT
>TRBV24-1|15|.|TRBJ2-5|.
CATSPGRGYQETQYF
TGTGCCACCAGCCCGGGCCGGGGGTACCAAGAGACCCAGTACTTC
>TRBV2|14|.|TRBJ2-7|.
CASTAGANSYEQYF
TGTGCCAGCACCGCAGGGGCCAACTCCTACGAGCAGTACTTC
>TRBV21-1|16|.|TRBJ2-1|.
CASSKGRRTGYNEQFF
TGTGCCAGCAGCAAAGGCCGCAGGACAGGGTACAATGAGCAGTTCTTC
>TRBV7-9|18|.|TRBJ1-2|few
CASSSLAGGRRYSGGYTF
TGTGCCAGCAGCTCTCTCGCGGGGGGAAGGCGGTATAGCGGTGGCTACACCTTC
>TRBV7-9|16|TRBD2|TRBJ2-5|.
CASSLGAGTPSETQYF
TGTGCCAGCAGCTTAGGAGCGGGGACTCCCTCAGAGACCCAGTACTTC